The source of this TCR beta chain is a study of blood T cells in healthy people across ages. With a J-beta primer mix and a sample-barcoded 5' primer, a second PCR ran 7 to 11 cycles. Tags on each cDNA molecule came from a template-switch adaptor with 12 random nucleotides. TCRdb reprocessed the 5' RACE reads with MiXCR, giving one entry per CDR3 protein. The repertoire holds some 1 million distinct CDR3 sequences, with 35% to 50% as singletons. The CDR3 is 18 residues long. V lost 0 bases to trimming and J lost 1 base, with 16 bases between them. Per germline, CDR1 MNHNS and CDR2 SASEGT. The material sequenced was blood. The clonotype comes from a woman between 55 and 75 years old in good health. The gene calls are TRBV6-1 and TRBJ1-5; D is perhaps TRBD1 (5 bases). CDR3 in amino acids: CASSEASGGRKSNQPQHF. Written as DNA, the CDR3 is TGTGCCAGCAGTGAAGCATCGGGGGGGAGAAAAAGCAATCAGCCCCAGCATTTT.